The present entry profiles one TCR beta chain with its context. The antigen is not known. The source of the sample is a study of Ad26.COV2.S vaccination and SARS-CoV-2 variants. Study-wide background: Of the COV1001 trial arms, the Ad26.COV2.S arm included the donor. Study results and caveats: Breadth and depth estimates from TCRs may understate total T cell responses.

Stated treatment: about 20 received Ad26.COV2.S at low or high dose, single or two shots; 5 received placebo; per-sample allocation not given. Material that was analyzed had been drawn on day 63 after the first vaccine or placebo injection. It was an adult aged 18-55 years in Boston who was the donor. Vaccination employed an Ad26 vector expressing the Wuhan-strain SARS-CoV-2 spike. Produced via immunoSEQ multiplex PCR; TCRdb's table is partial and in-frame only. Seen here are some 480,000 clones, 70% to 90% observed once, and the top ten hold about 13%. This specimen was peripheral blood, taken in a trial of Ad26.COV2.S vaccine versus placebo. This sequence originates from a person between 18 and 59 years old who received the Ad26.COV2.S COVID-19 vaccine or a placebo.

CDR3 amino acids: CASSRWDSYGYTF. CDR3 nucleotide sequence: TGTGCCAGCAGCCGCTGGGACAGCTATGGCTACACCTTC. This sequence joins TRBV5-6 and TRBJ1-2; 7 positions agree with TRBD1. Germline V gives CDR1 SGHDT, CDR2 YYEEEE. This CDR3 has 13 residues. The trim removed 4 bases at V and 4 bases at J, leaving 4 bases unmatched.